A single T cell receptor beta chain is shown here with its context. The data were obtained in a study of shared clonotypes between healthy human individuals. Sequencing was performed with immunoSEQ multiplex PCR; in TCRdb, only in-frame clones are kept and a portion is missing. This table holds about 2 million clones, 85% to 95% found once. With 6 bases removed from V and 1 base from J, the gap between germline ends came to 16 bases. The germline CDR1 and CDR2 sequences are MNHNY and SVGAGI (reference sequence). The CDR3 runs 15 residues. Into CD45RA+ naive and CD45RA-negative memory subsets, the CD4+ cells were split.

The receptor was isolated from a young man in good health. Source material: naive CD4+ T cells sorted from blood. Described subset: CD45RA+ positively selected. The rearrangement links TRBV6-6 to TRBJ2-7, with D perhaps matching TRBD1 (5 bases). In nucleotides, the CDR3 is TGTGCCAGCAGCCTGAGACAGCTTAGTTCCTACGAGCAGTACTTC. This sequence encodes CASSLRQLSSYEQYF.